This is a list of T cell receptor beta chains from one sample in a study of blood T cell repertoires in COVID-19. Clones were read by immunoSEQ multiplex PCR, and TCRdb kept only the in-frame ones, dropping some. The sample carries over 150,000 clones, approximately 87% recorded once. Sequencing was carried out using peripheral blood. Receptor source: a young woman who had recovered from COVID-19. Both conserved end residues are part of each CDR3. D genes are given only for firm matches. Expanded clones get a size class; other rows say once, few or many, or leave the size out.

once	TRBV6-2/TRBV6-3	NA	TRBJ2-5	CASSYSTGETQYF	TGTGCCAGCAGTTACTCTACGGGAGAGACCCAGTACTTC
NA	TRBV3-1/TRBV3-2	TRBD1	TRBJ1-2	CASSQVGTEAYGYTF	TGTGCCAGCAGCCAAGTGGGGACAGAAGCCTATGGCTACACCTTC
NA	TRBV7-9	TRBD1	TRBJ2-7	CASSRDRGYYF	TGTGCCAGCAGCAGGGACAGGGGCTACTACTTC
NA	TRBV4-2	NA	TRBJ1-4	CASSPSAGSVNEKLFF	TGTGCCAGCAGCCCTAGTGCCGGGAGTGTTAATGAAAAACTGTTTTTT
NA	TRBV10-2	TRBD2	TRBJ2-1	CASSERGTSAYNEQFF	TGCGCCAGCAGTGAGCGGGGGACTAGCGCTTACAATGAGCAGTTCTTC
once	TRBV24-1	TRBD2	TRBJ2-1	CATSESGTSISEQFF	TGTGCCACCAGTGAATCCGGGACTAGCATTAGTGAGCAGTTCTTC
NA	TRBV7-9	NA	TRBJ1-2	CASSPPWSGYGYTF	TGTGCCAGCAGCCCCCCATGGTCAGGCTATGGCTACACCTTC
NA	TRBV5-1	TRBD2	TRBJ2-3	CASSHERGRTDTQYF	TGCGCCAGCAGCCACGAGCGGGGGCGCACAGATACGCAGTATTTT
once	TRBV6-5	NA	TRBJ1-1	CASSQRGGNTEAFF	TGTGCCAGCAGCCAAAGGGGGGGAAACACTGAAGCTTTCTTT
NA	TRBV9	TRBD1	TRBJ1-2	CASSARRTGGYGYTF	TGTGCCAGCAGCGCCAGACGGACAGGGGGCTATGGCTACACCTTC
NA	TRBV2	NA	TRBJ1-1	CASRTHRVWNTEAFF	TGTGCCAGCAGGACCCACAGGGTCTGGAACACTGAAGCTTTCTTT
NA	TRBV4-2	TRBD1	TRBJ1-5	CASRRGQGANQPQHF	TGTGCCAGCAGGCGTGGACAGGGGGCGAATCAGCCCCAGCATTTT
once	TRBV11-2	NA	TRBJ2-7	CASSLPFVGGEQYF	TGTGCCAGCAGCTTACCCTTCGTGGGAGGCGAGCAGTACTTC
NA	TRBV12-3/TRBV12-4	NA	TRBJ1-3	CASSFYGNTIYF	TGTGCCAGCAGTTTTTATGGAAACACCATATATTTT
NA	TRBV30	NA	TRBJ1-2	CAWRGAGGYTF	TGTGCCTGGCGCGGGGCTGGTGGCTACACCTTC
NA	TRBV24-1	TRBD2	TRBJ2-1	CATSDSVAGVVYNEQFF	TGTGCCACCAGTGACTCTGTAGCGGGAGTTGTGTACAATGAGCAGTTCTTC
once	TRBV11-2	TRBD1	TRBJ1-5	CASSRTGDYQPQHF	TGTGCCAGCAGCAGGACAGGGGATTATCAGCCCCAGCATTTT
NA	TRBV7-2	NA	TRBJ2-7	CASSSSAGPYEQYF	TGTGCCAGCAGCTCCTCCGCAGGGCCCTACGAGCAGTACTTC
NA	TRBV9	TRBD2	TRBJ2-2	CASSLGTKPALSTGELFF	TGTGCCAGCAGCCTCGGGACTAAACCCGCTCTGAGCACCGGGGAGCTGTTTTTT
NA	TRBV4-1	TRBD2	TRBJ2-5	CASSPSGGRAGETQYF	TGCGCCAGCAGCCCCAGCGGCGGGAGGGCCGGGGAGACCCAGTACTTC
NA	TRBV19	TRBD1	TRBJ1-1	CASRVLQGDTEAFF	TGTGCCAGTAGGGTCCTACAGGGGGACACTGAAGCTTTCTTT
NA	TRBV7-2	TRBD1	TRBJ2-3	CASSLTHRGVSTDTQYF	TGTGCCAGCAGCTTAACCCACAGGGGGGTTAGCACAGATACGCAGTATTTT
NA	TRBV5-4	NA	TRBJ2-7	CASSLGSVSYEQYF	TGTGCCAGCAGCTTGGGTTCAGTTTCCTACGAGCAGTACTTC
NA	TRBV13	TRBD2	TRBJ2-7	CASSSGLAGGYEQYF	TGTGCCAGCAGCTCCGGACTAGCGGGGGGCTACGAGCAGTACTTC
NA	TRBV5-1	NA	TRBJ2-4	CASSLPGAENIQYF	TGCGCCAGCAGCTTGCCAGGGGCCGAAAACATTCAGTACTTC
once	TRBV5-4	NA	TRBJ1-1	CASSFLAFF	TGTGCCAGCAGCTTTCTCGCTTTCTTT
NA	TRBV4-1	NA	TRBJ1-1	CAIGEDTEAFF	TGCGCCATCGGGGAGGACACTGAAGCTTTCTTT
few	TRBV7-2	TRBD2	TRBJ2-7	CASSLSGAPYEQYF	TGTGCCAGCAGCTTAAGCGGGGCCCCCTACGAGCAGTACTTC
NA	TRBV5-4	TRBD2	TRBJ2-3	CASSPPGLAGATDTQYF	TGTGCCAGCAGCCCACCGGGACTAGCGGGGGCTACAGATACGCAGTATTTT
NA	TRBV30	TRBD1	TRBJ2-1	CAWSWDSSYNEQFF	TGTGCCTGGAGTTGGGACAGCTCCTACAATGAGCAGTTCTTC
many	TRBV6-2/TRBV6-3	NA	TRBJ2-2	CASSSNFGQGGTGELFF	TGTGCCAGCAGTTCTAACTTCGGCCAGGGAGGCACCGGGGAGCTGTTTTTT
NA	TRBV15	NA	TRBJ1-4	CATSPRTSQNEKLFF	TGTGCCACCAGCCCGAGGACAAGCCAAAATGAAAAACTGTTTTTT
once	TRBV9	NA	TRBJ2-3	CASSVDGQSTDTQYF	TGTGCCAGCAGCGTAGACGGACAGAGCACAGATACGCAGTATTTT
NA	TRBV14	TRBD2	TRBJ2-5	CASSQASGGFQTQYF	TGTGCCAGCAGCCAAGCTAGCGGTGGATTCCAGACCCAGTACTTC
NA	TRBV7-9	NA	TRBJ2-7	CASSFGANYEQYF	TGTGCCAGCAGCTTTGGGGCTAACTACGAGCAGTACTTC
NA	TRBV11-2	TRBD1	TRBJ1-6	CASSSAGQGVRPLHF	TGTGCCAGCAGCTCCGCGGGACAGGGGGTTAGACCCCTCCACTTT
NA	TRBV7-2	TRBD1	TRBJ2-2	CASSHSQGAGGELFF	TGTGCCAGCAGCCATAGCCAGGGGGCGGGCGGGGAGCTGTTTTTT
NA	TRBV27	NA	TRBJ2-1	CASSPRPDSNEQFF	TGTGCCAGCAGTCCTCGCCCGGACAGCAATGAGCAGTTCTTC
NA	TRBV5-4	TRBD2	TRBJ2-3	CASSQPAGGLTDTQYF	TGTGCCAGCAGTCAACCAGCGGGGGGGCTCACAGATACGCAGTATTTT
NA	TRBV3-1/TRBV3-2	TRBD1	TRBJ2-6	CASSHHTGTGLYSDNVLTF	TGTGCCAGCAGCCATCATACCGGGACAGGGCTTTACAGTGACAACGTCCTGACTTTC
NA	TRBV5-6	NA	TRBJ1-2	CASSPLTGSGGYTF	TGTGCCAGCAGCCCCTTGACGGGGAGTGGCGGCTACACCTTC
NA	TRBV2	NA	TRBJ1-5	CASNIADTSNQPQHF	TGTGCCAGCAACATTGCGGACACTAGCAATCAGCCCCAGCATTTT
NA	TRBV11-2	TRBD2	TRBJ2-1	CASSPVPGLAFF	TGTGCCAGCAGCCCAGTCCCGGGACTAGCCTTCTTC
NA	TRBV7-2	NA	TRBJ2-7	CASSPYRQLAEQYF	TGTGCCAGCAGCCCATACAGGCAACTGGCCGAGCAGTACTTC
NA	TRBV4-1	TRBD1	TRBJ2-7	CASSQFPGQGSYEQYF	TGCGCCAGCAGCCAATTCCCGGGACAGGGATCCTACGAGCAGTACTTC
NA	TRBV9	NA	TRBJ2-1	CASSASRFDEQFF	TGTGCCAGCAGCGCATCTAGATTCGATGAGCAGTTCTTC
NA	TRBV5-4	TRBD1	TRBJ2-7	CASSLGTGISYEQYF	TGTGCCAGCAGCTTGGGGACAGGGATCTCCTACGAGCAGTACTTC
NA	TRBV11-1	TRBD2	TRBJ2-5	CASTLGGGARETQYF	TGTGCCAGCACCTTAGGCGGGGGGGCGCGAGAGACCCAGTACTTC
NA	TRBV11-3	TRBD2	TRBJ2-1	CASSLEVASGSPNEQFF	TGTGCCAGCAGCTTAGAGGTCGCTAGCGGGTCCCCGAATGAGCAGTTCTTC
few	TRBV19	NA	TRBJ1-1	CASSTAGFGNTEAFF	TGTGCCAGTAGTACTGCAGGGTTTGGGAACACTGAAGCTTTCTTT
NA	TRBV19	NA	TRBJ1-5	CASQGAVGQPQHF	TGTGCCTCGCAAGGGGCGGTAGGTCAGCCCCAGCATTTT
few	TRBV7-2	NA	TRBJ1-1	CASSPRGGNTEAFF	TGTGCCAGCAGCCCCCGGGGGGGGAACACTGAAGCTTTCTTT
NA	TRBV12-3/TRBV12-4	NA	TRBJ2-1	CASSFSLNEQFF	TGTGCCAGCAGTTTTAGTCTCAATGAGCAGTTCTTC